These 25 T cell receptor beta chains originate from one sample sequenced in a study of a mutant IDH1 vaccine in newly diagnosed glioma. Noted time point: week 47, end of study. With topical imiquimod, each dose of the vaccine consisted of 300 ug of mutant IDH1 20-mer peptide. For these TCRs, the target antigens are not known. Only in-frame clones appear in the TCRdb table, and some are missing; sequencing was by immunoSEQ multiplex PCR. The sample lists about 94,000 clones; about 90% were seen once. Specimen: PBMCs, collected from a glioma patient whose treatment included an IDH1 peptide vaccine. The receptors were gathered from a woman in her fifties or sixties with glioma.

This sequence joins TRBV27 and TRBJ1-6, with 9 nucleotides matching TRBD1. CDR3 length: 15 residues. V trimming: 7 bases; J trimming: 7 bases; junction bases outside the gene matches: 8. CDR1 is MNHEY, CDR2 SMNVEV, per germline (reference sequence). CDR3 residues: CASTPLDRGNSPLHF. CDR3 DNA: TGTGCCAGCACCCCCCTGGACAGGGGAAATTCACCCCTCCACTTT.

The chain recombines TRBV28 with TRBJ2-3; 8 nucleotides agree with TRBD1. The CDR3 extends over 14 amino acids. V trimming: 8 bases; J trimming: 2 bases; junction bases outside the gene matches: 6. CDR1 is MDHEN, CDR2 SYDVKM, per germline. The CDR3 region has the DNA TGTGCCAGCGGTACAGGGGGGACCACAGATACGCAGTATTTT. Its translation: CASGTGGTTDTQYF.

The J gene is TRBJ2-3, the V gene TRBV4-1; a possible D gene is TRBD2 (6 bases). The ends were cut back, 4 bases at V and 1 base at J, with 21 bases in the middle. CDR3 size: 18 residues. Germline V gene lookup returns CDR1 MGHRA and CDR2 YSYEKL. The CDR3 here is CASSPPETSGTGTDTQYF. DNA for the CDR3: TGCGCCAGCAGCCCGCCCGAGACTAGTGGTACGGGCACAGATACGCAGTATTTT.

The rearrangement links TRBV5-4 to TRBJ2-1, with 9 bases lining up with TRBD2. V trimming: 4 bases; J trimming: 1 base; junction bases outside the gene matches: 6. The germline gives CDR1 SGHNT, CDR2 YYREEE (reference sequence). CDR3 size: 16 residues. The CDR3 sequence: CASSPSGGPSYNEQFF. The CDR3 region has the DNA TGTGCCAGCAGCCCCAGCGGGGGGCCATCCTACAATGAGCAGTTCTTC.

The table lists this clone with a few counts. The chain is built from TRBV2 and TRBJ1-1; tentative D call: TRBD1 (5 bases). Trimming took off 8 bases at V and 1 base at J, with 11 bases between the two ends. This CDR3 has 13 amino acids. CDR1 and CDR2 (germline): SNHLY, FYNNEI. Here the CDR3 reads CASSIGGNTEAFF. In DNA form, the CDR3 reads TGTGCCAGCTCCATTGGGGGGAACACTGAAGCTTTCTTT.

The genes are TRBV6-5 and TRBJ2-7; D is perhaps TRBD1 or TRBD2 (5 bases each). Trimming took 8 bases from V and 1 from J, leaving 12 bases between them. The germline V gene has CDR1 MNHEY and CDR2 SVGAGI. CDR3 length: 13 amino acids. DNA of the CDR3: TGTGCCAGCTCGAGGGGCGGGTCCTACGAGCAGTACTTC. Translation: CASSRGGSYEQYF.

The rearrangement joins TRBV4-1 to TRBJ1-3, with 9 bases identical to TRBD1. This CDR3 has 19 residues. The V segment lost 0 bases and the J segment 2 bases; nucleotides outside the gene matches: 11. Germline V CDR1 and CDR2: MGHRA, YSYEKL. In nucleotides, the CDR3 is TGCGCCAGCAGCCAAGATCCCAACAAGGACAGGGGCGCTGGAAACACCATATATTTT. Residues: CASSQDPNKDRGAGNTIYF.

The chain uses TRBV4-1 and TRBJ2-3, with 8 bases aligning to TRBD2. This CDR3 spans 15 amino acids. Germline V gene lookup returns CDR1 MGHRA and CDR2 YSYEKL. V gave up 1 base and J gave up 6 bases; unmatched junction bases: 6. This chain's CDR3 is CASSQAAGGGDTQYF. The CDR3 nucleotides are TGCGCCAGCAGCCAAGCGGCGGGAGGAGGGGATACGCAGTATTTT.

The chain is built from TRBV19 and TRBJ2-7; 8 positions agree with TRBD1. Germline CDR1 LNHDA, CDR2 SQIVND (reference sequence). The CDR3 loop spans 14 amino acids. The V gene end was trimmed by 5 bases and the J gene end by 4 bases; junction bases not matched to a gene: 7. CDR3 sequence: CASSLSRDRYEQYF. The CDR3 DNA sequence: TGTGCCAGTAGTTTGAGCAGGGACAGGTACGAGCAGTACTTC.

This rearrangement joins TRBV6-5 to TRBJ2-7; D gene ambiguous. CDR1 and CDR2 (germline): MNHEY, SVGAGI. Trimming removed 6 bases at V and 1 base at J, with 13 bases between. The CDR3 has 14 residues. The DNA of the CDR3 is TGTGCCAGCAGCCTCGTGGAAGGGTCCTACGAGCAGTACTTC. This encodes CASSLVEGSYEQYF.

The V and J genes are TRBV5-1 and TRBJ2-7, with unresolved D. This CDR3 has 13 residues. Between the trimmed V and J ends, which lost 0 bases and 5 bases, there was a span of 9 bases. CDR1 SGHRS and CDR2 YFSETQ come from the germline V gene. The CDR3 DNA is TGCGCCAGCAGCTTGGTTGGGTCCCACGAGCAGTACTTC. Residues: CASSLVGSHEQYF.

The J gene is TRBJ1-2, the V gene TRBV6-6; maybe TRBD1 (5 bases). V was clipped by 4 bases and J by 3 bases, with 9 bases between them. This CDR3 region has 13 residues. Germline lookup yields CDR1 MNHNY and CDR2 SVGAGI (reference sequence). CDR3 region: CASSSREDYGYTF. The DNA for the CDR3 is TGTGCCAGCAGTTCCAGGGAAGACTATGGCTACACCTTC.

The gene calls are TRBV5-1 and TRBJ2-2; D not resolved. The CDR3 extends over 14 amino acids. Germline loops: CDR1 SGHRS, CDR2 YFSETQ. The V end lost 0 bases, the J end lost 5 bases, and 8 bases lay between the germline ends. The chain's CDR3 is CASSLEFATGELFF. The CDR3 nucleotides read TGCGCCAGCAGCTTGGAGTTTGCTACCGGGGAGCTGTTTTTT. Complete variable domain (other parts from reference TRBV5-1 and TRBJ2-2): KAGVTQTPRYLIKTRGQQVTLSCSPISGHRSVSWYQQTPGQGLQFLFEYFSETQRNKGNFPGRFSGRQFSNSRSEMNVSTLELGDSALYLCASSLEFATGELFFGEGSRLTVL.

The V gene is TRBV30, the J gene TRBJ1-3, with 7 bases fitting TRBD1. The V segment lost 7 bases and the J segment 0 bases; nucleotides outside the gene matches: 3. The CDR3 has 13 residues. Germline-derived CDR1 and CDR2 are GTSNPN and SVGIG (reference sequence). CDR3 sequence: CALGQNSGNTIYF. CDR3 bases: TGTGCCTTGGGACAGAACTCTGGAAACACCATATATTTT.

V and J are TRBV7-3 and TRBJ2-6; TRBD1 might be the D (7 bases). Germline V gives CDR1 SGHTA, CDR2 FQGTGA. There are 17 residues in the CDR3. V was shortened by 3 bases and J by 0 bases, with 12 bases between the two germline ends. The CDR3 DNA is TGTGCCAGCAGCTTTGCAGGGGGGAACTCTGGGGCCAACGTCCTGACTTTC. Translated: CASSFAGGNSGANVLTF. Full variable domain (rest looked up from reference TRBV7-3 and TRBJ2-6): GAGVSQTPSNKVTEKGKYVELRCDPISGHTALYWYRQSLGQGPEFLIYFQGTGAADDSGLPNDRFFAVRPEGSVSTLKIQRTERGDSAVYLCASSFAGGNSGANVLTFGAGSRLTVL.

The V call is TRBV6-1, the J call TRBJ2-1; 8 bases are a match to TRBD1. This CDR3 is built from 15 residues. The ends lost 4 bases at V and 5 bases at J; junction bases unmatched: 7. Germline assignment: CDR1 MNHNS and CDR2 SASEGT. The chain's CDR3 is CASSGGGTGHNEQFF. CDR3 in DNA: TGTGCCAGCAGTGGGGGTGGGACAGGTCACAATGAGCAGTTCTTC.

This clone has only one observation. The chain employs TRBV19 and TRBJ1-1; D is unresolved. Germline V gives CDR1 LNHDA, CDR2 SQIVND (reference sequence). V was pared by 4 bases and J by 2 bases, with 8 bases between. The CDR3 contains 13 residues. This CDR3 reads CASSSSQNTEAFF. In DNA, the CDR3 is TGTGCCAGTAGTAGCTCACAAAACACTGAAGCTTTCTTT.

This clone came up once. CDR3 in DNA: TGTGCCAGCAGCTTAGGGGGCGACAGGGAAGCTTTCTTT. It encodes CASSLGGDREAFF. V usage is TRBV7-9 and J usage is TRBJ1-1, with D possibly matching TRBD1 (6 bases). This CDR3 contains 13 residues. Germline CDR1 reads SEHNR; CDR2 reads FQNEAQ (reference sequence). V gave up 1 base and J gave up 8 bases, with 11 bases separating them.

This clone turned up a few times. This chain joins TRBV30 and TRBJ2-7, with D tentatively TRBD1 (5 bases). The V and J ends lost 3 bases and 2 bases respectively, with 11 bases between them. Per the germline V gene, CDR1 is GTSNPN and CDR2 is SVGIG (reference sequence). The CDR3 contains 13 residues. CDR3: CAWRGLGAYEQYF. The CDR3 DNA reads as TGTGCCTGGAGAGGGCTAGGGGCCTACGAGCAGTACTTC.

V is TRBV10-3 and J is TRBJ2-1; 8 positions agree with TRBD2. The V and J ends lost 4 bases and 1 base, in that order; junction bases with no gene match: 12. CDR1 and CDR2 (germline): ENHRY, SYGVKD. The CDR3 spans 18 residues. The CDR3 here is CAISGVGSGKGSYNEQFF. CDR3 nucleotide sequence: TGTGCCATCAGTGGTGTGGGTAGCGGGAAAGGGTCCTACAATGAGCAGTTCTTC.

This clone was seen only once. The V and J genes are TRBV5-1 and TRBJ1-5, with D maybe TRBD1 (5 bases). V lost 4 bases, J lost 0 bases, and 11 bases lay in between. Germline values: CDR1 SGHRS, CDR2 YFSETQ. The CDR3 is made up of 15 amino acids. CDR3 sequence reads: CASSPRGDSNQPQHF. CDR3 DNA: TGCGCCAGCAGCCCCCGGGGGGATAGCAATCAGCCCCAGCATTTT.

J is TRBJ2-7 and V is TRBV10-3; 8 bases fit TRBD1. J was trimmed by 0 bases and V by 3 bases; bases with no gene match: 4. In germline, CDR1 is ENHRY, CDR2 SYGVKD. This CDR3 is 15 amino acids long. CDR3 bases: TGTGCCATCAGTGATGGGGACAGGCTCTCCTACGAGCAGTACTTC. It yields the protein CAISDGDRLSYEQYF.

The rearrangement uses TRBV2 and TRBJ2-5, with 7 bases lining up with TRBD2. V gave up 3 bases and J gave up 6 bases; unmatched junction bases: 4. This CDR3 spans 13 amino acids. Germline CDR1 and CDR2: SNHLY and FYNNEI. The CDR3, as DNA: TGTGCCAGCAGTGAGGGGGGGGATCAGACCCAGTACTTC. Translated: CASSEGGDQTQYF.

The rearrangement joins TRBV7-9 to TRBJ2-2; weak D call: TRBD1 (5 bases). CDR1 is SEHNR, CDR2 FQNEAQ, per germline (reference sequence). V lost 0 bases and J lost 4, with 9 bases in between. This CDR3 is 15 amino acids long. CDR3 coding DNA: TGTGCCAGCAGCTTAGCGGGGCAGGCCACCGGGGAGCTGTTTTTT. This codes for CASSLAGQATGELFF.

The chain carries TRBV2 and TRBJ1-2; 9 bases fit TRBD1. V lost 10 bases to trimming and J lost 0 bases; unmatched junction nucleotides: 15. The CDR3 has 17 residues. Germline V gives CDR1 SNHLY, CDR2 FYNNEI. The CDR3 is CATTQMGQGRANYGYTF. The CDR3 DNA is TGTGCCACGACACAAATGGGACAGGGTAGGGCTAACTATGGCTACACCTTC.